This T cell receptor (beta chain) was captured by sequencing in a study of T cell responses to AZD1222 COVID-19 vaccine. Details on this clone: Its antigen is unidentified.

Pooled in the analysis were second doses at about 4 or about 12 weeks. Study conclusions and caveats: Females outnumbered males among donors, who were mostly white British; clonal diversity was possibly underestimated. Repertoires were obtained solely post-peak T cell response.

The data were produced by immunoSEQ multiplex PCR, yet TCRdb's version contains in-frame clones alone and is incomplete. The table has 150,000 to 200,000 clones, just over 90% seen once. The germline CDR1 and CDR2 sequences are SGHTA and FQGNSA. Trimming cost V 1 base and J 5 bases, with 14 bases left between them. The CDR3 runs to 15 residues. The sequence was obtained from an adult who received the AZD1222 COVID-19 vaccine. The sample consisted of peripheral blood, taken 28 days after the second AZD1222 dose. The chain combines TRBV7-2 with TRBJ1-1; D is perhaps TRBD1 (5 bases). CDR3 DNA sequence: TGTGCCAGCAGCTTAGAGGGGCATGGCGTGACTGAAGCTTTCTTT. Translating it yields CASSLEGHGVTEAFF.